The clone carrying this TCR beta chain was counted between two and nine times. V was pared by 2 bases and J by 0 bases, with 10 bases between. Per the germline V gene, CDR1 is MNHEY and CDR2 is SVGEGT. The CDR3 loop spans 16 amino acids. The sample belongs to a study of T cells after yellow fever vaccination. TCRdb reprocessed the 5' RACE reads with MiXCR, giving one entry per CDR3 protein. Of more than 350,000 distinct CDR3 sequences listed, under 14% are singletons. The chain is built from TRBV6-2 or TRBV6-3 and TRBJ2-2, with D maybe TRBD1 (5 bases). The sample in question was PBMCs, obtained on the day of the first yellow fever vaccination. The receptor was isolated from a man between 18 and 35 years old who received the YFV17D yellow fever vaccine. CDR3 nucleotide sequence: TGTGCCAGCAGTTACCCCCCAGGGTCGAACACCGGGGAGCTGTTTTTT. Its protein product is CASSYPPGSNTGELFF.